The sequence of this T cell receptor (beta chain) was determined in a study of T cell repertoires in cytomegalovirus infection. TCRdb ran MiXCR on the reads and lists one entry per CDR3 protein. This sample has 350,000 to 550,000 distinct CDR3 sequences, with approximately 30% found just once. This clonotype was sampled from a human donor in good health (CMV status not recorded). Some clones in this sample may be carry-over from other donors' samples. Sequencing input: PBMCs.

CDR3 loop: CASRATSGGRNTGELFF. In DNA form, the CDR3 reads TGTGCCAGCAGAGCGACTAGCGGGGGGAGGAACACCGGGGAGCTGTTTTTT. V gene TRBV25-1 combines with J gene TRBJ2-2; TRBD2 agrees at 13 bases. Trimming cost V 6 bases and J 1 base; bases outside gene matches: 5. Germline assignment: CDR1 MGHDK and CDR2 SYGVNS. CDR3 length: 17 residues.